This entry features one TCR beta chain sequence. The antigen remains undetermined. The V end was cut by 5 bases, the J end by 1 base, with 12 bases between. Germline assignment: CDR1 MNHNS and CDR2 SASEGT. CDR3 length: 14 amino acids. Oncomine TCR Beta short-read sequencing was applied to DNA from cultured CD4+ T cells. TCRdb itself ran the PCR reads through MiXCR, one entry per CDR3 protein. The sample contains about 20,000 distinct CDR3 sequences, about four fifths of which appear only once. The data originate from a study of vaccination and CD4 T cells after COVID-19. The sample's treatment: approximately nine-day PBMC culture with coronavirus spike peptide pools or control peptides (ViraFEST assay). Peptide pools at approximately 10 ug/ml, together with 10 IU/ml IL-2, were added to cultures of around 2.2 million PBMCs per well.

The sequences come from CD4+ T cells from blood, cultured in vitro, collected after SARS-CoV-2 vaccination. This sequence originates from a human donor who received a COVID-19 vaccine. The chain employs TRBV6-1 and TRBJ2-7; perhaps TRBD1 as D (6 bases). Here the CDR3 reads CASSRLGQSYEQYF. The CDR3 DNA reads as TGTGCCAGCAGTAGGCTCGGACAGTCCTACGAGCAGTACTTC.